The 20 T cell receptor beta chains below all came from one sample that was sequenced in a study of blood T cell repertoires in COVID-19. Sequencing used immunoSEQ multiplex PCR; TCRdb keeps in-frame clones, though not all of them. The sample carries hundreds of thousands of clones, 87% recorded once. Sequences were obtained from PBMCs or T cells enriched from blood (not recorded which). The source is a young woman who had recovered from COVID-19.

The V call is TRBV19, the J call TRBJ1-5; D may be TRBD1 (6 bases). V was cut by 9 bases and J by 5 bases, with 20 bases left in between. Germline-derived CDR1 and CDR2 are LNHDA and SQIVND (reference sequence). The CDR3 is 15 residues long. CDR3 sequence: CASHRAERTDQPQHF. Here the CDR3 DNA reads TGTGCCAGCCACCGCGCTGAGAGGACAGATCAGCCCCAGCATTTT. Full variable domain (rest looked up from reference TRBV19 and TRBJ1-5): DGGITQSPKYLFRKEGQNVTLSCEQNLNHDAMYWYRQDPGQGLRLIYYSQIVNDFQKGDIAEGYSVSREKKESFPLTVTSAQKNPTAFYLCASHRAERTDQPQHFGDGTRLSIL.

The CDR3 loop is CATSEGGTETQYF. CDR3 nucleotide sequence: TGTGCCACCAGTGAGGGGGGGACAGAGACCCAGTACTTC. V usage is TRBV24-1 and J usage is TRBJ2-5, with 7 bases aligning to TRBD2. Germline lookup yields CDR1 KGHDR and CDR2 SFDVKD. V was clipped by 4 bases and J by 4 bases; unmatched bases: 2. This CDR3 is 13 amino acids long.

V gene TRBV12-3 or TRBV12-4 combines with J gene TRBJ1-2; D ambiguous. Trimming shortened V by 3 bases and J by 1 base, and 6 bases separated the two germline ends. This CDR3 comprises 13 residues. The CDR3 here is CASSLGLNYGYTF. DNA of the CDR3: TGTGCCAGCAGTTTGGGCCTTAACTATGGCTACACCTTC.

The genes are TRBV5-1 and TRBJ1-6; the D gene is possibly TRBD1 (6 bases). This CDR3 contains 16 residues. Trimming removed 6 bases at V and 10 bases at J, with 23 bases between. Germline assignment: CDR1 SGHRS and CDR2 YFSETQ. CDR3 sequence reads: CASNSRGRQDHSPLHF. The CDR3 DNA reads TGCGCCAGCAACTCTAGGGGTAGACAGGACCACTCACCCCTCCACTTT.

This chain joins TRBV7-2 and TRBJ1-6, with 7 bases lining up with TRBD1. Per the germline V gene, CDR1 is SGHTA and CDR2 is FQGNSA. CDR3 length: 15 residues. The ends lost 5 bases at V and 8 bases at J; junction bases unmatched: 9. CDR3 region: CASSLQGTDYSPLHF. The CDR3, as DNA: TGTGCCAGCAGCCTTCAGGGGACAGATTATTCACCCCTCCACTTT.

This chain links TRBV14 with TRBJ2-6; unclear D gene. CDR1 SGHDN and CDR2 FVKESK come from the germline V gene. V lost 5 bases, J lost 0 bases, and 5 bases lay in between. CDR3 length: 14 amino acids. The chain's CDR3 is CASSSSSGANVLTF. The CDR3, as DNA: TGTGCCAGCAGCAGCTCCTCTGGGGCCAACGTCCTGACTTTC.

The genes are TRBV4-1 and TRBJ2-1; D is unclear. The CDR3 runs to 15 residues. The germline CDR1 and CDR2 sequences are MGHRA and YSYEKL. Between the trimmed V and J ends, which lost 1 base and 0 bases, there was a span of 7 bases. As DNA, the CDR3 is TGCGCCAGCAGCCAAGTCTGGAGCTCCTACAATGAGCAGTTCTTC. Amino acid sequence: CASSQVWSSYNEQFF.

Details on this clone: An end of the junction differs from the germline gene, which may be a read error. J is TRBJ1-2 and V is TRBV5-1, with a weak D call TRBD1 (5 bases). CDR1 and CDR2 from the germline V gene are SGHRS and YFSETQ. This CDR3 has 15 amino acids. CDR3 DNA: TGCGCCAGCAGCTTGGCAGATGGGGCAAACTACGGCTACACCTTC. Translating gives CASSLADGANYGYTF.

CDR3 bases: TGTGCCAGTAGTCCGAGATGGGGGAGGGTGACTAGCGGAACCACAGATACGCAGTATTTT. This sequence encodes CASSPRWGRVTSGTTDTQYF. The rearrangement uses TRBV19 and TRBJ2-3; the match to TRBD2 covers 9 bases. V shed 5 bases and J 2 bases; nucleotides not matched to a gene: 20. The CDR3 has 20 residues. Germline V lookup: CDR1 LNHDA, CDR2 SQIVND (reference sequence).

The gene calls are TRBV13 and TRBJ2-7; D gene ambiguous. V was shortened by 0 bases and J by 3 bases, with 12 bases between the two germline ends. Germline V gene data show CDR1 as PRHDT and CDR2 as FYEKMQ (reference sequence). This CDR3 comprises 15 residues. CDR3: CASSLGLGVNYEQYF. The CDR3 nucleotides are TGTGCCAGCAGCTTAGGCCTCGGTGTAAACTACGAGCAGTACTTC.

The rearrangement joins TRBV5-4 to TRBJ1-3, with D perhaps TRBD1 (6 bases). The V gene lost 3 bases and the J gene lost 0 bases, with 16 bases spanning the gap. From germline, CDR1 is SGHNT and CDR2 YYREEE (reference sequence). The CDR3 runs to 17 residues. CDR3: CASSSTRGRNSGNTIYF. The CDR3 coding sequence is TGTGCCAGCAGCTCGACCAGGGGCAGAAACTCTGGAAACACCATATATTTT.

V usage is TRBV19 and J usage is TRBJ2-1; D gene unclear. The V gene lost 5 bases and the J gene lost 3 bases, with 8 bases spanning the gap. The CDR3 spans 13 residues. Germline CDR1 reads LNHDA; CDR2 reads SQIVND (reference sequence). The DNA of the CDR3 is TGTGCCAGTAGTTTCCTCGGCTACAATGAGCAGTTCTTC. Protein sequence: CASSFLGYNEQFF.

V usage is TRBV2 and J usage is TRBJ1-6; 7 nucleotides align to TRBD1. Trimming at V came to 3 bases and at J to 13 bases, leaving 6 bases not matched to a gene. The CDR3 runs to 13 residues. The germline gives CDR1 SNHLY, CDR2 FYNNEI. CDR3 residues: CASSEGTALPLHF. CDR3 DNA: TGTGCCAGCAGTGAGGGGACAGCCCTGCCCCTCCACTTT.

The rearrangement joins TRBV12-2 to TRBJ2-1; TRBD1 was called by the table and not checked on the DNA. TRBV12-2 is a known pseudogene. The CDR3 is 15 residues long. CDR3 DNA sequence: TGTGCAAGTCGCAGAAACAGGGGGTCCTACAATGAGCAGTTCTTC. Its protein product is CASRRNRGSYNEQFF.

The DNA for the CDR3 is TGTGCCAGCAGTTTCCCCGGTCAGGGGGTTACCGGGGAGCTGTTTTTT. Its protein is CASSFPGQGVTGELFF. V gene TRBV28 combines with J gene TRBJ2-2; 7 nucleotides line up with TRBD1. Germline-derived CDR1 and CDR2 are MDHEN and SYDVKM. CDR3 size: 16 residues. V trimming: 3 bases; J trimming: 5 bases; junction bases outside the gene matches: 9.

The sample holds a few counts of this clone. This rearrangement joins TRBV12-3 or TRBV12-4 to TRBJ2-1; D gene uncertain. This CDR3 has 13 residues. Trimming removed 0 bases from V and 4 bases from J, with 4 bases in between. DNA of the CDR3: TGTGCCAGCAGTTTAGCCCAGTACAATGAGCAGTTCTTC. Translated: CASSLAQYNEQFF.

This sequence joins TRBV25-1 and TRBJ1-2; no clear D gene. Germline V lookup: CDR1 MGHDK, CDR2 SYGVNS. The V end lost 5 bases, the J end lost 7 bases, and 23 bases lay between the germline ends. The CDR3 loop spans 16 amino acids. Written as DNA, the CDR3 is TGTGCCAGCAGTCTCCCGGCGGGAGCGGGCTTGGGTGGCTACACCTTC. This encodes CASSLPAGAGLGGYTF.

The rearrangement links TRBV5-6 to TRBJ2-1; TRBD1 aligns across 8 bases. CDR1 is SGHDT, CDR2 YYEEEE, per germline. V trimming: 0 bases; J trimming: 8 bases; junction bases outside the gene matches: 4. The CDR3 has 14 residues. CDR3 coding DNA: TGTGCCAGCAGCTTGGAGGACAGGGTCCATGAGCAGTTCTTC. Translation: CASSLEDRVHEQFF.

The J gene is TRBJ1-5, the V gene TRBV6-1; no firm D call. There are 14 residues in the CDR3. The germline V gene encodes CDR1 MNHNS and CDR2 SASEGT. V gave up 3 bases and J gave up 9 bases, with 15 bases separating them. Here the CDR3 reads CASSDLEEVGPQHF. The CDR3 nucleotides are TGTGCCAGCAGTGACCTGGAGGAAGTAGGGCCCCAGCATTTT.

The chain carries TRBV28 and TRBJ2-3, with 9 bases that match TRBD2. Germline V gene sequence: CDR1 MDHEN, CDR2 SYDVKM. After removal of 1 base from V and 5 bases from J, the junction contained 7 bases not matched to a gene. CDR3 length equals 16 residues. The CDR3 DNA reads as TGTGCCAGCAGTTTATTACTAGCGGGTCATGGAGATACGCAGTATTTT. Translated, it gives CASSLLLAGHGDTQYF.